Presented here are 32 T cell receptor beta chains from one specimen sequenced in a study of T cell clones after liver transplantation. The data were produced by immunoSEQ multiplex PCR, yet TCRdb's version contains in-frame clones alone and is incomplete. The table has about 85,000 clones, 82% seen once. The specimen was CD4+ T cells from blood, collected 45 to 46 months after liver transplant. The receptors come from a human patient who received a liver transplant. The graft donor may account for some of the T cells.

V is TRBV28 and J is TRBJ1-2; D ambiguous. V lost 7 bases, J lost 8 bases, and 20 bases lay in between. This CDR3 has 14 residues. CDR1 and CDR2 from the germline V gene are MDHEN and SYDVKM. The CDR3 loop reads CASTTPGRFWGYTF. DNA for the CDR3: TGTGCCAGCACCACCCCCGGACGGTTCTGGGGCTACACCTTC.

The chain joins TRBV6-6 to TRBJ2-1; a possible D gene is TRBD2 (6 bases). Germline loops: CDR1 MNHNY, CDR2 SVGAGI (reference sequence). Trimming removed 9 bases at V and 7 bases at J, with 22 bases between. The CDR3 is 15 amino acids. Written as DNA, the CDR3 is TGTGCCAGTTCAATTCTGGGACTCCCCTGGAATGAGCAGTTCTTC. Protein product: CASSILGLPWNEQFF.

This clone has just a few counts. The chain employs TRBV7-8 and TRBJ1-5, with D possibly TRBD1 on 6 matching bases. Germline CDR1 is SGHVS and CDR2 is FQNEAQ. The CDR3 totals 13 residues. The V end lost 6 bases, the J end lost 6 bases, and 12 bases lay between the germline ends. CDR3 sequence reads: CASSLGGGQPQHF. The DNA of the CDR3 is TGTGCCAGCAGTTTGGGGGGCGGTCAGCCCCAGCATTTT.

This chain links TRBV5-1 with TRBJ2-1; 9 bases align to TRBD2. After removal of 6 bases from V and 8 bases from J, the junction contained 6 bases not matched to a gene. The CDR3 spans 13 residues. Germline values: CDR1 SGHRS, CDR2 YFSETQ. The DNA of the CDR3 is TGCGCCAGCACGGCGGGAGGGTTCTATGAGCAGTTCTTC. It yields the protein CASTAGGFYEQFF.

This clone was observed a handful of times. This chain links TRBV28 with TRBJ2-5; the D is unclear. V dropped 5 bases and J dropped 2 bases, with 6 bases sitting between them. CDR1 is MDHEN and CDR2 is SYDVKM in the germline V gene. There are 12 residues in the CDR3. CDR3 DNA sequence: TGTGCCAGCAGTCCCTGGCAAGAGACCCAGTACTTC. Translated, it gives CASSPWQETQYF. The full variable domain, completed using reference TRBV28 and TRBJ2-5, is DVKVTQSSRYLVKRTGEKVFLECVQDMDHENMFWYRQDPGLGLRLIYFSYDVKMKEKGDIPEGYSVSREKKERFSLILESASTNQTSMYLCASSPWQETQYFGPGTRLLVL.

The V gene is TRBV21-1, the J gene TRBJ2-7. TRBV21-1 is recorded as a pseudogene. This CDR3 is 12 amino acids long. CDR3 nucleotide sequence: TGTGCCAGCCCAAACCGGGGGCCCGAGCAGTACTTC. Translation gives CASPNRGPEQYF.

This clone occurred once. The chain is built from TRBV6-1 and TRBJ2-3, with 10 bases that match TRBD1. The length of the CDR3 is 13 residues. V lost 8 bases and J lost 3; bases outside the gene matches: 2. Per the germline V gene, CDR1 is MNHNS and CDR2 is SASEGT. As DNA, the CDR3 is TGTGCCAGCCGGGACAGGGGTACAGATACGCAGTATTTT. Protein product: CASRDRGTDTQYF.

This chain connects TRBV28 to TRBJ1-2; 7 nucleotides align to TRBD1. The V and J ends lost 4 bases and 5 bases, in that order; junction bases with no gene match: 13. Germline V gene sequence: CDR1 MDHEN, CDR2 SYDVKM. This CDR3 region has 16 residues. CDR3 loop: CASSSHPGQQEYGYTF. The CDR3 region has the DNA TGTGCCAGCAGTTCACACCCGGGACAGCAGGAGTATGGCTACACCTTC.

The chain recombines TRBV11-2 with TRBJ2-2, with D unresolved. Germline CDR1 and CDR2: SGHAT and FQNNGV. This CDR3 has 15 amino acids. V was trimmed by 3 bases and J by 5 bases, leaving 13 bases between them. CDR3 coding DNA: TGTGCCAGCAGCTTTAAATGGGTCGGGACCGGGGAGCTGTTTTTT. Residues: CASSFKWVGTGELFF.

The V gene is TRBV6-1, the J gene TRBJ1-4; D is possibly TRBD1 (5 bases). This CDR3 contains 16 residues. Trimming took off 3 bases at V and 7 bases at J, with 18 bases between the two ends. In germline, CDR1 is MNHNS, CDR2 SASEGT. This chain's CDR3 is CASSDVVRVWTEKLFF. The CDR3 nucleotides are TGTGCCAGCAGTGATGTCGTCAGGGTGTGGACTGAAAAACTGTTTTTT.

This clone turned up a few times. The rearrangement joins TRBV5-1 to TRBJ2-2, with D perhaps matching TRBD2 (6 bases). CDR1 SGHRS and CDR2 YFSETQ come from the germline V gene. V was trimmed by 3 bases and J by 0 bases, leaving 9 bases between them. The length of the CDR3 is 15 residues. CDR3 amino acids: CASSYTSSNTGELFF. CDR3 DNA sequence: TGCGCCAGCAGCTATACTAGCTCGAACACCGGGGAGCTGTTTTTT.

The V gene is TRBV6-6, the J gene TRBJ2-7; D might be TRBD1 (5 bases). Germline V gene lookup returns CDR1 MNHNY and CDR2 SVGAGI (reference sequence). This CDR3 comprises 14 residues. V was trimmed by 0 bases and J by 2 bases, leaving 8 bases between them. CDR3 amino acids: CASSYSRQTYEQYF. The CDR3 DNA sequence: TGTGCCAGCAGTTACTCACGACAGACCTACGAGCAGTACTTC.

The chain is built from TRBV7-2 and TRBJ2-1, with TRBD2 as a possible D gene (6 bases). Trimming cost V 4 bases and J 6 bases, with 13 bases left between them. Germline CDR1 SGHTA, CDR2 FQGNSA. The CDR3 is 14 amino acids. The CDR3 coding sequence is TGTGCCAGCAGCTGGGCGGGATACCGCAATGAGCAGTTCTTC. Protein sequence: CASSWAGYRNEQFF.

V gene TRBV6-5 combines with J gene TRBJ2-7, with D possibly matching TRBD2 (6 bases). The CDR3 is 15 amino acids. V shed 6 bases and J shed 9 bases, with 24 bases lying between them. From germline, CDR1 is MNHEY and CDR2 SVGAGI. The CDR3 sequence is CASRGGLGQPGVQYF. CDR3 nucleotide sequence: TGTGCCAGCAGGGGGGGACTGGGGCAACCTGGTGTGCAGTACTTC.

The chain is built from TRBV7-6 and TRBJ2-7, with 9 nucleotides matching TRBD1. V shed 4 bases, J shed 4 bases, and the junction held 5 bases outside the gene matches. Germline V CDR1 and CDR2: SGHVS, FNYEAQ. The CDR3 is 14 amino acids. The CDR3 DNA is TGTGCCAGCAGCTCAGGACAGGGGTGGTACGAGCAGTACTTC. This gives the protein CASSSGQGWYEQYF.

J is TRBJ2-5 and V is TRBV11-2, with D uncertain. CDR3 length equals 12 residues. Trimming removed 5 bases from V and 5 bases from J, with 9 bases in between. Germline V CDR1 and CDR2: SGHAT, FQNNGV. CDR3 region: CASSQMRETQYF. DNA of the CDR3: TGTGCCAGCAGCCAAATGAGGGAGACCCAGTACTTC. Looking up the rest from reference TRBV11-2 and TRBJ2-5 gives the full variable domain: EAGVAQSPRYKIIEKRQSVAFWCNPISGHATLYWYQQILGQGPKLLIQFQNNGVVDDSQLPKDRFSAERLKGVDSTLKIQPAKLEDSAVYLCASSQMRETQYFGPGTRLLVL.

The V gene is TRBV7-3, the J gene TRBJ1-1; D is uncertain. Germline CDR1 and CDR2: SGHTA and FQGTGA. There are 15 residues in the CDR3. Trimming pared 0 bases from V and 1 base from J, leaving 9 bases between. The CDR3 spells CASSLTGQQNTEAFF. The CDR3 DNA sequence: TGTGCCAGCAGCTTAACAGGGCAGCAGAACACTGAAGCTTTCTTT.

The rearrangement joins TRBV19 to TRBJ1-5; TRBD1 might be the D (6 bases). CDR1 LNHDA and CDR2 SQIVND come from the germline V gene (reference sequence). The CDR3 sequence is 15 residues long. V lost 4 bases to trimming and J lost 1 base, with 11 bases between them. CDR3 sequence: CASSNGGLSNQPQHF. The CDR3 coding sequence is TGTGCCAGTAGTAACGGGGGGCTCAGCAATCAGCCCCAGCATTTT.

The CDR3 nucleotides read TGTGCCAGCAGTTTAGACGGGACTAATGAAAAACTGTTTTTT. This codes for CASSLDGTNEKLFF. The chain uses TRBV28 and TRBJ1-4; D is undetermined. This CDR3 comprises 14 residues. In germline, CDR1 is MDHEN, CDR2 SYDVKM. The V end lost 2 bases, the J end lost 2 bases, and 6 bases lay between the germline ends.

The rearrangement links TRBV4-2 to TRBJ2-4; 8 bases line up with TRBD2. CDR3 length: 17 amino acids. In germline, CDR1 is LGHNA, CDR2 YNFKEQ. V shed 0 bases and J 2 bases; nucleotides not matched to a gene: 6. CDR3 DNA: TGTGCCAGCAGCCAAGAGTCGAGCGGGAGATCCAAAAACATTCAGTACTTC. This encodes CASSQESSGRSKNIQYF.

The count of this clone is one. The rearrangement links TRBV7-6 to TRBJ2-3; possibly TRBD2 for D (5 bases). This CDR3 contains 13 residues. Deletions cut 5 bases from V and 6 bases from J, with 12 bases between. Germline V gene data show CDR1 as SGHVS and CDR2 as FNYEAQ. The CDR3 sequence is CASSTSTGDTQYF. CDR3 coding DNA: TGTGCCAGCAGCACCTCTACGGGGGATACGCAGTATTTT.

This clone was detected a few times. The chain uses TRBV28 and TRBJ1-1, with 9 nucleotides matching TRBD1. Germline-derived CDR1 and CDR2 are MDHEN and SYDVKM. With V trimmed by 7 bases and J by 0 bases, 6 bases remained unmatched. This CDR3 comprises 15 residues. For the CDR3, the DNA is TGTGCCAGCACCGGGACAGGGCGGATGAACACTGAAGCTTTCTTT. Translating gives CASTGTGRMNTEAFF. The full variable domain, its missing parts supplied by reference TRBV28 and TRBJ1-1, is DVKVTQSSRYLVKRTGEKVFLECVQDMDHENMFWYRQDPGLGLRLIYFSYDVKMKEKGDIPEGYSVSREKKERFSLILESASTNQTSMYLCASTGTGRMNTEAFFGQGTRLTVV.

The chain joins TRBV7-2 to TRBJ1-5; no clear D. The CDR3 contains 13 residues. V shed 2 bases and J shed 5 bases, with 7 bases lying between them. Germline V lookup: CDR1 SGHTA, CDR2 FQGNSA. CDR3 sequence reads: CASSLNRDQPQHF. Written as DNA, the CDR3 is TGTGCCAGCAGCTTAAATAGGGATCAGCCCCAGCATTTT.

The V gene is TRBV27, the J gene TRBJ1-2, with 8 bases aligning to TRBD1. Per germline, CDR1 MNHEY and CDR2 SMNVEV (reference sequence). This CDR3 comprises 14 residues. Losses at the gene ends were 7 bases for V and 8 bases for J; bases not matched to a gene: 12. The CDR3 DNA reads TGTGCCAGCACCCCGGACAGGGCTAGACCCGGCTACACCTTC. Translating it yields CASTPDRARPGYTF.

The CDR3 bases are TGTGCCAGCTCATCGGGACAGGGGATTGTTGGCAATCAGCCCCAGCATTTT. Translating it yields CASSSGQGIVGNQPQHF. The V call is TRBV18, the J call TRBJ1-5; 10 bases are a match to TRBD1. This CDR3 region has 17 residues. J gave up 2 bases and V 5 bases, and 9 bases lay outside the gene matches. Looked up from germline, CDR1 is KGHSH and CDR2 is LQKENI.

The genes are TRBV5-4 and TRBJ1-6, with 8 bases fitting TRBD1. With V trimmed by 1 base and J by 4 bases, 1 base remained unmatched. Germline loops: CDR1 SGHNT, CDR2 YYREEE (reference sequence). The CDR3 sequence is 15 residues long. The CDR3 is CASSLTGGYNSPLHF. In nucleotides, the CDR3 is TGTGCCAGCAGCTTGACAGGGGGTTATAATTCACCCCTCCACTTT.

The rearrangement joins TRBV7-2 to TRBJ2-1; 9 bases line up with TRBD2. Germline lookup yields CDR1 SGHTA and CDR2 FQGNSA. With V trimmed by 6 bases and J by 7 bases, 10 bases remained unmatched. The CDR3 is 15 residues long. The CDR3 loop reads CASRPNLAGRNEQFF. CDR3 DNA: TGTGCCAGCAGACCCAATCTAGCGGGACGGAATGAGCAGTTCTTC.

The chain employs TRBV19 and TRBJ1-1; D is ambiguous. The CDR3 loop spans 15 amino acids. The germline V and J ends were trimmed by 1 base and 1 base, with 10 bases remaining between them. The germline gives CDR1 LNHDA, CDR2 SQIVND (reference sequence). This CDR3 reads CASSIAGRSNTEAFF. The CDR3 DNA is TGTGCCAGTAGTATAGCGGGCAGATCGAACACTGAAGCTTTCTTT.

The chain couples TRBV18 to TRBJ1-1, with D unclear. Germline-derived CDR1 and CDR2 are KGHSH and LQKENI. The V end lost 2 bases, the J end lost 0 bases, and 10 bases lay between the germline ends. The CDR3 extends over 15 amino acids. CDR3 coding DNA: TGTGCCAGCTCACCAGGCAGTATAATGAACACTGAAGCTTTCTTT. It translates to CASSPGSIMNTEAFF. Looking up the rest from reference TRBV18 and TRBJ1-1 gives the full variable domain: NAGVMQNPRHLVRRRGQEARLRCSPMKGHSHVYWYRQLPEEGLKFMVYLQKENIIDESGMPKERFSAEFPKEGPSILRIQQVVRGDSAAYFCASSPGSIMNTEAFFGQGTRLTVV.

This clone has just one count. This chain connects TRBV6-5 to TRBJ2-5, with TRBD2 matching over 8 bases. The germline CDR1 and CDR2 sequences are MNHEY and SVGAGI. The CDR3 contains 13 residues. Germline trimming cut 5 bases from V and 4 bases from J; bases unmatched to any gene: 3. The CDR3 region is CASSDLAGETQYF. CDR3 DNA sequence: TGTGCCAGCAGTGATCTAGCGGGAGAGACCCAGTACTTC.

The chain joins TRBV10-3 to TRBJ1-2; D remains unclear. This CDR3 region has 14 residues. CDR1 is ENHRY and CDR2 is SYGVKD in the germline V gene. V was trimmed by 0 bases and J by 7 bases, leaving 12 bases between them. The CDR3, as DNA: TGTGCCATCAGTGAGTCGAGTCTGGGGATTGGCTACACCTTC. The encoded protein is CAISESSLGIGYTF.

J is TRBJ2-7 and V is TRBV28; 10 nucleotides match TRBD1. Germline V gene sequence: CDR1 MDHEN, CDR2 SYDVKM. V was pared by 7 bases and J by 4 bases, with 7 bases of the junction left unmatched. The CDR3 has 14 amino acids. CDR3 in DNA: TGTGCCAGCATCGGGACAGGGGCGAGGTACGAGCAGTACTTC. Translating it yields CASIGTGARYEQYF.